These 11 T cell receptor beta chains came from one sample sequenced in a study of blood T cell repertoires in COVID-19. TCRdb's copy holds only in-frame clones and misses some; the assay was immunoSEQ multiplex PCR. The data show 57,000 or so clones, around 79% seen once. What was sequenced was peripheral blood. The receptors come from a man between 60 and 70 years old with acute or convalescent COVID-19.

Of note for this clone: A junction boundary mismatches the germline segment, possibly from a read error. The rearrangement links TRBV13 to TRBJ1-4; D is uncertain. The CDR3 has 15 amino acids. Per germline, CDR1 PRHDT and CDR2 FYEKMQ (reference sequence). The CDR3, as DNA: TGTGCCAGCAGCATAGGGAGCGGACGCCCTGAAAAACTGTTTTTT. This sequence encodes CASSIGSGRPEKLFF.

This chain joins TRBV7-3 and TRBJ1-2; TRBD1 matches at 9 bases. Per the germline V gene, CDR1 is SGHTA and CDR2 is FQGTGA. The CDR3 covers 14 residues. The V gene end was trimmed by 2 bases and the J gene end by 7 bases; junction bases not matched to a gene: 5. The CDR3 DNA sequence: TGTGCCAGCAGCTTATTACAGGGGGCTGGTGGCTACACCTTC. It yields the protein CASSLLQGAGGYTF.

The chain couples TRBV6-1 to TRBJ1-2; D gene ambiguous. Per germline, CDR1 MNHNS and CDR2 SASEGT. The CDR3 contains 13 residues. V lost 2 bases and J lost 2, with 6 bases in between. The DNA for the CDR3 is TGTGCCAGCAGTGAAACAGTCAACTATGGCTACACCTTC. Translating gives CASSETVNYGYTF.

V is TRBV6-5 and J is TRBJ1-1; possibly TRBD1 for D (5 bases). The CDR3 spans 16 residues. Germline V lookup: CDR1 MNHEY, CDR2 SVGAGI. Trimming left V 4 bases short and J 1 base short, with 16 bases between. The CDR3 here is CASSFDTRAPNTEAFF. CDR3 DNA: TGTGCCAGCAGTTTCGATACCAGGGCTCCGAACACTGAAGCTTTCTTT.

This clone was counted a few times. The chain is built from TRBV6-5 and TRBJ2-5, with D possibly matching TRBD1 (5 bases). Looked up from germline, CDR1 is MNHEY and CDR2 is SVGAGI. CDR3 length: 15 residues. V lost 6 bases, J lost 5 bases, and 19 bases lay in between. The CDR3 sequence: CASRTDTIGQETQYF. The CDR3 nucleotides read TGTGCCAGCAGAACGGACACGATAGGCCAGGAGACCCAGTACTTC.

Written as DNA, the CDR3 is TGTGCCAGTAGTAGGACTAGCGGGAGGGCATACAATGAGCAGTTCTTC. It specifies CASSRTSGRAYNEQFF. The chain has TRBV19 and TRBJ2-1, with 15 positions matching TRBD2. V was clipped by 4 bases and J by 4 bases; unmatched bases: 2. The CDR3 spans 16 residues. The germline gives CDR1 LNHDA, CDR2 SQIVND (reference sequence).

In its sample, this clone was seen a few times. V gene TRBV5-1 combines with J gene TRBJ2-1; 7 bases fit TRBD2. With V trimmed by 4 bases and J by 13 bases, 11 bases remained unmatched. The V gene's germline CDR1 is SGHRS and CDR2 YFSETQ. The length of the CDR3 is 13 residues. CDR3 DNA: TGCGCCAGCAGCAGGCAGCGGGACTCCATCCAGTTCTTC. Translated: CASSRQRDSIQFF.

V and J are TRBV11-2 and TRBJ1-1; TRBD1 is a possible D gene (5 bases). Deletions cut 3 bases from V and 7 bases from J, with 9 bases between. The germline CDR1 and CDR2 sequences are SGHAT and FQNNGV. The CDR3 is 12 residues long. The CDR3 coding sequence is TGTGCCAGCAGCTTGTCTGACAGTGAAGCTTTCTTT. It codes for CASSLSDSEAFF.

This clone was counted a few times. J is TRBJ2-1 and V is TRBV18; 11 nucleotides match TRBD2. V was clipped by 3 bases and J by 2 bases; unmatched bases: 0. This CDR3 comprises 15 residues. Germline V lookup: CDR1 KGHSH, CDR2 LQKENI. The CDR3 region has the DNA TGTGCCAGCTCACCGGGACTAGCGGCCTACAATGAGCAGTTCTTC. It translates to CASSPGLAAYNEQFF.

The chain recombines TRBV6-2 or TRBV6-3 with TRBJ1-2; unclear D gene. The CDR3 contains 13 residues. Trimming removed 2 bases at V and 7 bases at J, with 11 bases between. CDR1 is MNHEY and CDR2 is SVGEGT in the germline V gene. The CDR3 region is CASSYAGFGGYTF. DNA of the CDR3: TGTGCCAGCAGTTACGCCGGGTTTGGTGGCTACACCTTC.

This chain uses TRBV21-1 with TRBJ2-1; the table names TRBD1, a call not compared with the DNA. TRBV21-1 is termed a pseudogene. There are 16 residues in the CDR3. The CDR3 reads CASSLVLGQQPNEQFF. CDR3 sequence (DNA): TGTGCCAGCAGCCTGGTGCTTGGACAACAACCCAATGAGCAGTTCTTC.